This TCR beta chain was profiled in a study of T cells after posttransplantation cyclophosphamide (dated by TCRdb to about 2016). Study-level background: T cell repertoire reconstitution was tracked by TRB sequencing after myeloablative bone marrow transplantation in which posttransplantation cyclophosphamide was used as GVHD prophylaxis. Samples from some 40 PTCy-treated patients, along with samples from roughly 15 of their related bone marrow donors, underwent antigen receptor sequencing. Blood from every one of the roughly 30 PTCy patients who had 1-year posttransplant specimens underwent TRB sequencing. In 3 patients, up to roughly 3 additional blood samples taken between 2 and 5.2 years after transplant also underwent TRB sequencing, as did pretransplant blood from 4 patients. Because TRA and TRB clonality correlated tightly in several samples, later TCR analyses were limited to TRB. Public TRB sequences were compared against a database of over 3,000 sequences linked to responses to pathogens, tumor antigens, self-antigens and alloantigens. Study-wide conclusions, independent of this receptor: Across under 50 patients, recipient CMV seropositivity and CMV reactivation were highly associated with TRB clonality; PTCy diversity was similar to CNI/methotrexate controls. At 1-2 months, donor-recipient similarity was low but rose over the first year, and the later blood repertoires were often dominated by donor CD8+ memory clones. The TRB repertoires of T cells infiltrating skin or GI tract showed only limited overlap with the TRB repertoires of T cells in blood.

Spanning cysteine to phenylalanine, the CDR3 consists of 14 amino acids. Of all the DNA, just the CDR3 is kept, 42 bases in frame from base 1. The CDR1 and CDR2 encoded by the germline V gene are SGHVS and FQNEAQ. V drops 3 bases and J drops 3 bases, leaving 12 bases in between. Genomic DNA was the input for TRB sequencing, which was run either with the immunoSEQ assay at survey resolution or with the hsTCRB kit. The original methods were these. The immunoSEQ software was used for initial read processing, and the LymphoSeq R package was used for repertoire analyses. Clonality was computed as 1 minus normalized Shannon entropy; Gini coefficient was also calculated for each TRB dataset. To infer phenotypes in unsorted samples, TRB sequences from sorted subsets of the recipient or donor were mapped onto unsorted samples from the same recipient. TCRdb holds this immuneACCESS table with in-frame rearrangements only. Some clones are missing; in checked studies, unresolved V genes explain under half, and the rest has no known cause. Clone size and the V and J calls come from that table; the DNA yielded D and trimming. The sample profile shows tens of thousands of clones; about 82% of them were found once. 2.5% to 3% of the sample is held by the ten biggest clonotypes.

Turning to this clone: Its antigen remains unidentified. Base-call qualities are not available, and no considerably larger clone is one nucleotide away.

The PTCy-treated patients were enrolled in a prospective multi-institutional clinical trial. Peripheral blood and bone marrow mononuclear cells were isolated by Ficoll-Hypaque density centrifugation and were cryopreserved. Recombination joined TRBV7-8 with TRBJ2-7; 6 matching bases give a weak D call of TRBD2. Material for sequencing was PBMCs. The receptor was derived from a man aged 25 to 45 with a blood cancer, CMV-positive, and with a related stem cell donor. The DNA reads TGTGCCAGCAGCTTGGCGGGGAACAACTACGAGCAGTACTTC. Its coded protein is CASSLAGNNYEQYF.